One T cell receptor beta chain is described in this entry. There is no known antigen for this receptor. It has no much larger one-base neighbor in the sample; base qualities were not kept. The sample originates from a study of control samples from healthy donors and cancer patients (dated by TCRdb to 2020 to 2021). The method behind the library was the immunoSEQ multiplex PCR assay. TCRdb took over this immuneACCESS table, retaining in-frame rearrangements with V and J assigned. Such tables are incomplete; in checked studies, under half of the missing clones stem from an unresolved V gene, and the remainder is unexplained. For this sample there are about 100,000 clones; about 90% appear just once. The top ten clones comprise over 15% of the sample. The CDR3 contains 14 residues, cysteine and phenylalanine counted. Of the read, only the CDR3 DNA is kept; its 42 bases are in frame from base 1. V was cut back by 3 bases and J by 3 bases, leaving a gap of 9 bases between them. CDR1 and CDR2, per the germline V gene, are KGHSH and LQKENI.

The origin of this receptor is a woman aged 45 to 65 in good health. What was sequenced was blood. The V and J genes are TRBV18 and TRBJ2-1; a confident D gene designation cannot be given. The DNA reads TGTGCCAGCTCACCCTCGGGTGGCTACAATGAGCAGTTCTTC. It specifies CASSPSGGYNEQFF.